This T cell receptor beta chain was identified during a study of blood T cell repertoires in COVID-19. Looking at the study overall: Sources were T cells, B-cell-depleted T cells, or PBMCs; the material itself was cDNA or gDNA.

CDR3 size: 13 residues. Between the trimmed V and J ends, which lost 5 bases and 3 bases, there was a span of 11 bases. CDR1 and CDR2 (germline): LGHNT, FRNRAP. As originally analysed: How many nucleated cells were present was estimated from reference gene primer amplification. The data were produced by immunoSEQ multiplex PCR, yet TCRdb's version contains in-frame clones alone and is incomplete. From that table come the V and J calls and clone size; the DNA was used to work out D and trimming. The sample yields a few hundred thousand clones, approximately 89% seen once. Followed over time, Seattle patients had been enrolled while infection was active. The count of this clone is one.

The chain employs TRBV12-5 and TRBJ2-7; D gene unclear. Sequencing was carried out using peripheral blood. This sequence was found in an older woman with COVID-19, enrolled during active disease. This CDR3 is CASGSTENYEQYF. The CDR3 bases are TGTGCTAGTGGTAGTACGGAGAACTACGAGCAGTACTTC.